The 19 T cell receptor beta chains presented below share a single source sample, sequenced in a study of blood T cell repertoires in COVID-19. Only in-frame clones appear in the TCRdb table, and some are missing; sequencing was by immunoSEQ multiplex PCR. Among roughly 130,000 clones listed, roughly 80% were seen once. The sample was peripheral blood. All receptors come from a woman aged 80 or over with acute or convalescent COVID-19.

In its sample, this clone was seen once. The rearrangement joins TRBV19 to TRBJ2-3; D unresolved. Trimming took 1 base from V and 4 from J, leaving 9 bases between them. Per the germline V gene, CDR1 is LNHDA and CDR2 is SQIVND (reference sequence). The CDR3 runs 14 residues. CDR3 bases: TGTGCCAGTAGTATAGCACAGATGCCAGATACGCAGTATTTT. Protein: CASSIAQMPDTQYF. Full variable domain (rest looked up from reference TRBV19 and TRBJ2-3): DGGITQSPKYLFRKEGQNVTLSCEQNLNHDAMYWYRQDPGQGLRLIYYSQIVNDFQKGDIAEGYSVSREKKESFPLTVTSAQKNPTAFYLCASSIAQMPDTQYFGPGTRLTVL.

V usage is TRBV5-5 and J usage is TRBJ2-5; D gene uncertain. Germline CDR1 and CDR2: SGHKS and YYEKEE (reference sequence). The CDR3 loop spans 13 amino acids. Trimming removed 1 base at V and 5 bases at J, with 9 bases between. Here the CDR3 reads CASSLPSRETQYF. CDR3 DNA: TGTGCCAGCAGCTTGCCATCCCGGGAGACCCAGTACTTC.

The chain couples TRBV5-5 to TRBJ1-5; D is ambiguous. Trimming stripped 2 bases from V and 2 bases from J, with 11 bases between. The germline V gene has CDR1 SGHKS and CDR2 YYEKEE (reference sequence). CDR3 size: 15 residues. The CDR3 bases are TGTGCCAGCAGCTTAGGAGCCTGGGGCAATCAGCCCCAGCATTTT. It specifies CASSLGAWGNQPQHF.

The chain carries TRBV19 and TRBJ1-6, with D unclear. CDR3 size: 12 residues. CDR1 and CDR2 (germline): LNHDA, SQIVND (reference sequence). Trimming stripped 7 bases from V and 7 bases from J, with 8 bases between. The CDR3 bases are TGTGCCAGTAATACGGGGAATTCACCCCTCCACTTT. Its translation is CASNTGNSPLHF.

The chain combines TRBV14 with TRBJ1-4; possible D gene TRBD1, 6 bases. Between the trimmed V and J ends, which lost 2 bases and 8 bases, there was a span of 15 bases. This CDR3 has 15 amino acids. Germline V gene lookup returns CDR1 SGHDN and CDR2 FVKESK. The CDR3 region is CASSQYQGSGEKLFF. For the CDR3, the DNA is TGTGCCAGCAGCCAATACCAGGGGTCGGGGGAAAAACTGTTTTTT.

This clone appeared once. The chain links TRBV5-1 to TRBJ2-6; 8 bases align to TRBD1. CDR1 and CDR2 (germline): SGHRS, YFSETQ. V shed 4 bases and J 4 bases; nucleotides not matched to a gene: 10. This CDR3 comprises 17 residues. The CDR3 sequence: CASSRSQGAAGANVLTF. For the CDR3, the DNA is TGCGCCAGCAGCAGGAGCCAGGGGGCAGCGGGGGCCAACGTCCTGACTTTC.

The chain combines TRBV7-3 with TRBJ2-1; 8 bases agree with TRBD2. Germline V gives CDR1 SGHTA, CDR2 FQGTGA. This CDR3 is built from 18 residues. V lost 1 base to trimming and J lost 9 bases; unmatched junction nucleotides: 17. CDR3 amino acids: CASSLSSSGGGPFTEQFF. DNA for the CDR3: TGTGCCAGCAGCTTAAGCTCTTCGGGAGGGGGGCCTTTCACTGAGCAGTTCTTC.

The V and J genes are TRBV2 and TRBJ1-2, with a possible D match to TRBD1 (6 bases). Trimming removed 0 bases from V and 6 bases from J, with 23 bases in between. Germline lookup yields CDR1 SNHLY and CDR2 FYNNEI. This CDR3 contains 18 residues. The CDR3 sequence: CASSEAGGAPGFGDGYTF. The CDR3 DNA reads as TGTGCCAGCAGTGAAGCGGGGGGGGCCCCCGGCTTTGGTGATGGCTACACCTTC.

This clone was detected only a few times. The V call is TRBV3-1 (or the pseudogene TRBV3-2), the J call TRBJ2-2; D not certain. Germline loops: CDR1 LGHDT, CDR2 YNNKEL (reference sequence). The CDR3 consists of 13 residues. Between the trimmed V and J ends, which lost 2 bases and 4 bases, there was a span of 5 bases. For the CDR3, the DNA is TGTGCCAGCAGCCAACCCGGCACCGGGGAGCTGTTTTTT. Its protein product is CASSQPGTGELFF.

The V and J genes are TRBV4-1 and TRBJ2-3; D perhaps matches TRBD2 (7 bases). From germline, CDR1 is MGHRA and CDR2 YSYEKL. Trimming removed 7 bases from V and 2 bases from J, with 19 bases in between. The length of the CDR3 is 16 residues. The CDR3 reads CASNLDGGADTDTQYF. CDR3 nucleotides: TGCGCCAGCAACCTAGATGGGGGGGCTGACACAGATACGCAGTATTTT.

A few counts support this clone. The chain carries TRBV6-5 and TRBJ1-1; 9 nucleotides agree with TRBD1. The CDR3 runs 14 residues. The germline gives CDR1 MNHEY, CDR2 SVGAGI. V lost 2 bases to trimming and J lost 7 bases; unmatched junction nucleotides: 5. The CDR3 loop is CASSYPPGQGEAFF. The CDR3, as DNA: TGTGCCAGCAGTTACCCACCGGGACAGGGTGAAGCTTTCTTT.

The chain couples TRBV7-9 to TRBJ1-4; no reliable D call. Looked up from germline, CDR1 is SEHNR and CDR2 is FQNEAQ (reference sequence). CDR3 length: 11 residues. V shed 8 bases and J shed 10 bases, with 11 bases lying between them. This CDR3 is CASGVQAKLFF. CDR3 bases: TGTGCCAGCGGTGTTCAGGCAAAACTGTTTTTT.

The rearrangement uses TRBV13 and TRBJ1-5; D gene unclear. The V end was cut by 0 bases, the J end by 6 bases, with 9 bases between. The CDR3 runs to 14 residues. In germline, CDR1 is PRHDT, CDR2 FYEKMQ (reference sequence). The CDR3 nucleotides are TGTGCCAGCAGCTTAGGCGGAGAAGGTCAGCCCCAGCATTTT. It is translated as CASSLGGEGQPQHF.

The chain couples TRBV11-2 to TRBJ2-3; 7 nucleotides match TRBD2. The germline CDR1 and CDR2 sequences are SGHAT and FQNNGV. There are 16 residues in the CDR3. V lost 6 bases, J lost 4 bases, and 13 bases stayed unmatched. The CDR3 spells CASSPGWTRFPDTQYF. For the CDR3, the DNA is TGTGCCAGCAGTCCGGGGTGGACTAGATTTCCAGATACGCAGTATTTT.

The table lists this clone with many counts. This CDR3 is CATKNRGTEAFF. CDR3 nucleotide sequence: TGTGCCACCAAAAACAGGGGCACTGAAGCTTTCTTT. This rearrangement joins TRBV24-1 to TRBJ1-1, with TRBD1 matching over 7 bases. Germline V lookup: CDR1 KGHDR, CDR2 SFDVKD. The junction had 3 bases not matched to a gene; V was cut back by 8 bases and J by 4 bases. The length of the CDR3 is 12 residues.

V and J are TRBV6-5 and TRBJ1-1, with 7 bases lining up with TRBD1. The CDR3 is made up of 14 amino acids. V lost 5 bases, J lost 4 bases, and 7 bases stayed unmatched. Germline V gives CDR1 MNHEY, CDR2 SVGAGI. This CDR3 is CASSIAGGPTEAFF. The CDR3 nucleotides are TGTGCCAGCAGTATCGCAGGGGGGCCCACTGAAGCTTTCTTT.

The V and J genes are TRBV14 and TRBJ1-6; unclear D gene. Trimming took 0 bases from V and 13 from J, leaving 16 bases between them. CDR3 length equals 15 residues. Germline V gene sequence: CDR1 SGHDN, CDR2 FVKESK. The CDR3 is CASSQDLPHQAPLHF. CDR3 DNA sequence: TGTGCCAGCAGCCAAGATCTGCCCCACCAGGCGCCCCTCCACTTT.

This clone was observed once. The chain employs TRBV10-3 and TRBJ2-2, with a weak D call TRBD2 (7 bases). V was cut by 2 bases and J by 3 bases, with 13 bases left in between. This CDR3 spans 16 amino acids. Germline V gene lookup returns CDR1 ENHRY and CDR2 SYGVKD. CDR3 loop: CAISERGGEDTGELFF. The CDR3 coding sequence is TGTGCCATCAGTGAGAGAGGGGGGGAGGACACCGGGGAGCTGTTTTTT.

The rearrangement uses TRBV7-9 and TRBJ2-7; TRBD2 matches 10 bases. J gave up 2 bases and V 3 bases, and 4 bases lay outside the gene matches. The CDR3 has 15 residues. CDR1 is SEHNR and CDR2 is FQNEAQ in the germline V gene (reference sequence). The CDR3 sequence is CASSLRTSGTYEQYF. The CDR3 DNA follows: TGTGCCAGCAGCTTGAGGACTAGCGGAACCTACGAGCAGTACTTC.